The 15 T cell receptor beta chains in this list originate from one sample, sequenced in a study of blood T cell repertoires in COVID-19. Clones were read by immunoSEQ multiplex PCR, and TCRdb kept only the in-frame ones, dropping some. Of some 200,000 clones detected, roughly nine tenths appear once; the ten largest clones hold 6.5% to 9%. Sequences were obtained from PBMCs or T cells enriched from blood (not recorded which). The receptors here all came from a woman younger than 30 who had recovered from COVID-19.

The V gene is TRBV9, the J gene TRBJ2-7; weak D call: TRBD2 (5 bases). V gave up 0 bases and J gave up 0 bases, with 10 bases separating them. Germline lookup yields CDR1 SGDLS and CDR2 YYNGEE. CDR3 length: 15 residues. CDR3 bases: TGTGCCAGCAGCGTAGGCGGGTCGAGCTCCTACGAGCAGTACTTC. It yields the protein CASSVGGSSSYEQYF.

The chain couples TRBV9 to TRBJ2-2; perhaps TRBD1 as D (6 bases). This CDR3 region has 14 residues. CDR1 is SGDLS, CDR2 YYNGEE, per germline. V shed 4 bases and J shed 5 bases, with 12 bases lying between them. The CDR3 nucleotides are TGTGCCAGCAGCACCCCCAGGGGAACCGGGGAGCTGTTTTTT. Translation gives CASSTPRGTGELFF.

V is TRBV2 and J is TRBJ2-5; D possibly corresponds to TRBD2 (5 bases). This CDR3 contains 14 residues. CDR1 is SNHLY and CDR2 is FYNNEI in the germline V gene. V was clipped by 7 bases and J by 0 bases, with 12 bases between them. Written as DNA, the CDR3 is TGTGCCAGCAATACGGGGAAATACCAAGAGACCCAGTACTTC. It translates to CASNTGKYQETQYF.

The rearrangement uses TRBV25-1 and TRBJ2-5, with 7 bases that match TRBD1. CDR3 size: 11 residues. The germline CDR1 and CDR2 sequences are MGHDK and SYGVNS. V shed 5 bases, J shed 14 bases, and the junction held 8 bases outside the gene matches. The CDR3 coding sequence is TGTGCCAGCAGTCTGGGGACAGATTATTACTTC. Its protein product is CASSLGTDYYF.

The chain recombines TRBV7-9 with TRBJ1-6, with a weak D call TRBD1 (5 bases). Germline V gene sequence: CDR1 SEHNR, CDR2 FQNEAQ (reference sequence). Trimming took off 5 bases at V and 10 bases at J, with 18 bases between the two ends. CDR3 length equals 15 residues. The CDR3 DNA reads TGTGCCAGCAGCCCGAGCCTGGGGGGGAAATCACCCCTCCACTTT. As protein: CASSPSLGGKSPLHF.

The chain carries TRBV7-9 and TRBJ2-2; 9 bases align to TRBD1. This CDR3 has 15 residues. Trimming cost V 4 bases and J 5 bases; bases outside gene matches: 5. Germline assignment: CDR1 SEHNR and CDR2 FQNEAQ (reference sequence). The CDR3 DNA sequence: TGTGCCAGCAGCTCACAGGGGGCGCTTACCGGGGAGCTGTTTTTT. It is translated as CASSSQGALTGELFF. Variable domain in full (rest from reference TRBV7-9 and TRBJ2-2): DTGVSQNPRHKITKRGQNVTFRCDPISEHNRLYWYRQTLGQGPEFLTYFQNEAQLEKSRLLSDRFSAERPKGSFSTLEIQRTEQGDSAMYLCASSSQGALTGELFFGEGSRLTVL.

The gene calls are TRBV3-1 (or the pseudogene TRBV3-2) and TRBJ2-3; 9 bases line up with TRBD1. V shed 4 bases, J shed 6 bases, and the junction held 5 bases outside the gene matches. Germline loops: CDR1 LGHDT, CDR2 YNNKEL (reference sequence). The CDR3 is made up of 14 amino acids. As DNA, the CDR3 is TGTGCCAGCAGCCCACGGACAGGGGAGGATACGCAGTATTTT. Protein: CASSPRTGEDTQYF.

In its sample, this clone was seen once. The gene calls are TRBV15 and TRBJ2-2; a possible D gene is TRBD1 (7 bases). Between the trimmed V and J ends, which lost 0 bases and 4 bases, there was a span of 12 bases. This CDR3 has 16 amino acids. Germline V gene data show CDR1 as LNHNV and CDR2 as YYDKDF (reference sequence). The CDR3 DNA reads as TGTGCCACCAGCAGAGAAGGGCAGGGGGGCACCGGGGAGCTGTTTTTT. Translating it yields CATSREGQGGTGELFF.

This chain links TRBV3-1 (or the pseudogene TRBV3-2) with TRBJ2-7; no firm D call. Germline-derived CDR1 and CDR2 are LGHDT and YNNKEL (reference sequence). The CDR3 covers 12 residues. Trimming left V 4 bases short and J 3 bases short, with 7 bases between. The CDR3 sequence: CASSRMSYEQYF. DNA of the CDR3: TGTGCCAGCAGCCGCATGAGCTACGAGCAGTACTTC.

A remark on this clone: At the DNA level, this CDR3 is encoded by other sequences in the same sample as well. The chain recombines TRBV28 with TRBJ1-4, with D possibly matching TRBD1 (6 bases). Trimming took off 5 bases at V and 3 bases at J, with 10 bases between the two ends. The CDR3 is 14 amino acids. Germline loops: CDR1 MDHEN, CDR2 SYDVKM. The CDR3 is CASSLGQPNEKLFF. The CDR3 DNA reads TGTGCCAGCAGTCTAGGACAGCCTAATGAAAAACTGTTTTTT. Based on the CDR3 plus reference TRBV28 and TRBJ1-4, the full variable domain is DVKVTQSSRYLVKRTGEKVFLECVQDMDHENMFWYRQDPGLGLRLIYFSYDVKMKEKGDIPEGYSVSREKKERFSLILESASTNQTSMYLCASSLGQPNEKLFFGSGTQLSVL.

The chain employs TRBV19 and TRBJ2-7; D uncertain. Germline V CDR1 and CDR2: LNHDA, SQIVND (reference sequence). CDR3 length: 14 amino acids. The V end lost 5 bases, the J end lost 2 bases, and 13 bases lay between the germline ends. The CDR3 spells CASSPDFGTYEQYF. The CDR3 bases are TGTGCCAGTAGTCCTGACTTCGGAACCTACGAGCAGTACTTC.

This sequence joins TRBV11-3 and TRBJ1-1, with D tentatively TRBD1 (5 bases). V was trimmed by 1 base and J by 3 bases, leaving 6 bases between them. Germline V CDR1 and CDR2: SGHNT, YENEEA. CDR3 length: 13 amino acids. This CDR3 is CASSLAGHTEAFF. The CDR3 nucleotides read TGTGCCAGCAGCTTAGCAGGGCACACTGAAGCTTTCTTT.

The chain carries TRBV28 and TRBJ2-3; D ambiguous. V was clipped by 4 bases and J by 0 bases, with 11 bases between them. CDR3 size: 15 residues. Germline-derived CDR1 and CDR2 are MDHEN and SYDVKM. CDR3 sequence: CASSSPSSSTDTQYF. CDR3 DNA sequence: TGTGCCAGCAGTTCCCCTTCTTCTAGCACAGATACGCAGTATTTT. Together with reference TRBV28 and TRBJ2-3, the CDR3 gives the full variable domain: DVKVTQSSRYLVKRTGEKVFLECVQDMDHENMFWYRQDPGLGLRLIYFSYDVKMKEKGDIPEGYSVSREKKERFSLILESASTNQTSMYLCASSSPSSSTDTQYFGPGTRLTVL.

The genes are TRBV5-6 and TRBJ2-1; 11 bases are shared with TRBD2. Trimming at V came to 6 bases and at J to 4 bases, leaving 3 bases not matched to a gene. The CDR3 spans 14 residues. CDR1 SGHDT and CDR2 YYEEEE come from the germline V gene. The CDR3 DNA reads as TGTGCCAGCAACTTAGCGGGGGGGTACAATGAGCAGTTCTTC. The encoded protein is CASNLAGGYNEQFF.

This chain uses TRBV28 with TRBJ2-7; 7 bases are a match to TRBD1. The V and J ends lost 5 bases and 6 bases, in that order; junction bases with no gene match: 7. Germline V gene sequence: CDR1 MDHEN, CDR2 SYDVKM. CDR3 length equals 13 residues. The CDR3 sequence is CASSGSNRGEQYF. The CDR3 DNA sequence: TGTGCCAGCAGTGGCTCGAACAGGGGCGAGCAGTACTTC. The full variable domain, its missing parts supplied by reference TRBV28 and TRBJ2-7, is DVKVTQSSRYLVKRTGEKVFLECVQDMDHENMFWYRQDPGLGLRLIYFSYDVKMKEKGDIPEGYSVSREKKERFSLILESASTNQTSMYLCASSGSNRGEQYFGPGTRLTVT.